Included here is one T cell receptor beta chain sequence, with context. One junction end does not reproduce the germline sequence, and a read error may be involved. Measured with immunoSEQ multiplex PCR; TCRdb has only the in-frame clones, and not every one. The repertoire includes just over 60,000 clones, approximately 79% of them detected once, and approximately 0.38% sits in the top ten. The data originate from a study of siplizumab effects on memory and regulatory T cells. Germline lookup yields CDR1 MDHEN and CDR2 SYDVKM. The CDR3 is 13 amino acids. The chain combines TRBV28 with TRBJ2-7; D is unresolved. The sequenced sample was memory CD4+ T cells sorted from blood. This receptor was obtained from a human donor in good health. The CDR3 DNA reads TGTGCCAGCGCTCCGACCTACCCCCCTGGAGATAGCTTC. This encodes CASAPTYPPGDSF.